This entry lists 23 T cell receptor beta chains sequenced from one sample in a study of blood T cell repertoires in COVID-19. TCRdb keeps only in-frame clones here, not all; method: immunoSEQ multiplex PCR. The sample consists of roughly 100,000 clones, over 75% of them appearing once. The sequenced sample was peripheral blood. These receptors all come from a human donor in a cohort sampled during active COVID-19.

The chain employs TRBV2 and TRBJ2-7, with D possibly TRBD1 on 5 matching bases. Deletions cut 6 bases from V and 3 bases from J, with 9 bases between. Germline CDR1 reads SNHLY; CDR2 reads FYNNEI. The CDR3 has 12 amino acids. The CDR3 sequence is CASRLRDYEQYF. The CDR3 DNA follows: TGTGCCAGCAGACTCAGGGACTACGAGCAGTACTTC.

This clone qualifies as large. The chain is built from TRBV27 and TRBJ2-7; 7 bases align to TRBD1. J gave up 3 bases and V 4 bases, and 6 bases lay outside the gene matches. Germline V gene lookup returns CDR1 MNHEY and CDR2 SMNVEV (reference sequence). This CDR3 spans 14 amino acids. The CDR3 reads CASSSTGMRYEQYF. As DNA, the CDR3 is TGTGCCAGCAGTTCGACAGGGATGCGCTACGAGCAGTACTTC.

This clone was seen just once. The gene calls are TRBV18 and TRBJ1-3; D ambiguous. The CDR3 covers 16 residues. V was trimmed by 3 bases and J by 3 bases, leaving 15 bases between them. CDR1 and CDR2 (germline): KGHSH, LQKENI. In nucleotides, the CDR3 is TGTGCCAGCTCACCTCAAATCGAGGCCAGTGGAAACACCATATATTTT. As protein: CASSPQIEASGNTIYF. The whole variable domain, filled in from reference TRBV18 and TRBJ1-3, reads NAGVMQNPRHLVRRRGQEARLRCSPMKGHSHVYWYRQLPEEGLKFMVYLQKENIIDESGMPKERFSAEFPKEGPSILRIQQVVRGDSAAYFCASSPQIEASGNTIYFGEGSWLTVV.

The J gene is TRBJ2-5, the V gene TRBV11-3, with 12 positions matching TRBD1. The CDR3 has 15 residues. Germline assignment: CDR1 SGHNT and CDR2 YENEEA. The ends lost 5 bases at V and 5 bases at J; junction bases unmatched: 6. The CDR3 protein is CASSPGTGGWETQYF. The DNA of the CDR3 is TGTGCCAGCAGCCCCGGGACAGGGGGCTGGGAGACCCAGTACTTC.

The chain couples TRBV6-5 to TRBJ2-7, with 8 nucleotides matching TRBD1. The CDR3 loop spans 14 amino acids. Trimming at V came to 2 bases and at J to 6 bases, leaving 6 bases not matched to a gene. Germline values: CDR1 MNHEY, CDR2 SVGAGI. CDR3 in DNA: TGTGCCAGCAGTTACCCCGACAGGGGCGGCGAGCAGTACTTC. Translation gives CASSYPDRGGEQYF.

This rearrangement joins TRBV27 to TRBJ2-1, with TRBD2 identical over 8 bases. Germline values: CDR1 MNHEY, CDR2 SMNVEV (reference sequence). The V segment lost 3 bases and the J segment 0 bases; nucleotides outside the gene matches: 4. This CDR3 contains 16 residues. The CDR3 coding sequence is TGTGCCAGCAGTTTCCCGGGAGGGTACTCCTACAATGAGCAGTTCTTC. Its protein is CASSFPGGYSYNEQFF.

J is TRBJ2-7 and V is TRBV19; D is undetermined. Deletions cut 6 bases from V and 0 bases from J, with 9 bases between. CDR1 and CDR2 (germline): LNHDA, SQIVND (reference sequence). The CDR3 has 13 residues. CDR3 coding DNA: TGTGCCAGTAGCAAAGACAACTCCTACGAGCAGTACTTC. Translated: CASSKDNSYEQYF.

This clone was detected a few times. The rearrangement uses TRBV25-1 and TRBJ1-4; D may be TRBD1 (6 bases). The V end was cut by 11 bases, the J end by 0 bases, with 16 bases between. Per germline, CDR1 MGHDK and CDR2 SYGVNS. The CDR3 consists of 15 residues. The CDR3 sequence: CAVGGRLATNEKLFF. DNA for the CDR3: TGTGCCGTGGGGGGGCGCCTAGCAACTAATGAAAAACTGTTTTTT.

The CDR3 coding sequence is TGTGCCAGCAGCCCGCGGGGGGGTTATACCGGGCAGTTCTTC. Its protein is CASSPRGGYTGQFF. The chain joins TRBV4-2 to TRBJ2-1, with 9 positions matching TRBD2. Trimming cost V 4 bases and J 12 bases; bases outside gene matches: 10. Germline V gives CDR1 LGHNA, CDR2 YNFKEQ. The CDR3 totals 14 residues.

The count of this clone is one. The chain is built from TRBV2 and TRBJ2-3; TRBD2 might be the D (5 bases). V was pared by 4 bases and J by 0 bases, with 11 bases between. The CDR3 is 15 amino acids. Germline lookup yields CDR1 SNHLY and CDR2 FYNNEI. The CDR3 sequence: CASSGLLRSTDTQYF. The CDR3 DNA reads as TGTGCCAGCAGTGGACTACTTAGGAGCACAGATACGCAGTATTTT.

The rearrangement joins TRBV27 to TRBJ2-1; 8 bases align to TRBD1. Germline V gene data show CDR1 as MNHEY and CDR2 as SMNVEV (reference sequence). J gave up 7 bases and V 1 base, and 12 bases lay outside the gene matches. This CDR3 spans 17 amino acids. In DNA, the CDR3 is TGTGCCAGCAGTTTATATCCGGACAGGGTCCCTTCGAATGAGCAGTTCTTC. Translation gives CASSLYPDRVPSNEQFF.

V is TRBV6-5 and J is TRBJ2-1; D possibly corresponds to TRBD2 (7 bases). CDR1 MNHEY and CDR2 SVGAGI come from the germline V gene. Trimming left V 7 bases short and J 4 bases short, with 14 bases between. There are 14 residues in the CDR3. This CDR3 reads CASTHREGYNEQFF. CDR3 nucleotide sequence: TGTGCCAGCACCCACAGGGAGGGGTACAATGAGCAGTTCTTC.

The rearrangement uses TRBV15 and TRBJ1-1; TRBD1 agrees at 7 bases. CDR3 length equals 17 residues. CDR1 and CDR2 (germline): LNHNV, YYDKDF (reference sequence). The V segment lost 4 bases and the J segment 3 bases; nucleotides outside the gene matches: 14. The CDR3 nucleotides read TGTGCCACCAGCACCCTCCCTCGACAGGGTTGGGACACTGAAGCTTTCTTT. It codes for CATSTLPRQGWDTEAFF.

The chain couples TRBV11-2 to TRBJ2-4; D not resolved. CDR1 and CDR2 from the germline V gene are SGHAT and FQNNGV. CDR3 size: 15 residues. The germline V and J ends were trimmed by 1 base and 0 bases, with 7 bases remaining between them. CDR3 sequence reads: CASSLGSGAKNIQYF. The CDR3 DNA sequence: TGTGCCAGCAGCTTAGGTTCGGGAGCCAAAAACATTCAGTACTTC.

This chain links TRBV6-6 with TRBJ2-5, with 9 bases fitting TRBD2. The CDR3 spans 15 residues. The germline gives CDR1 MNHNY, CDR2 SVGAGI (reference sequence). Trimming cost V 5 bases and J 4 bases; bases outside gene matches: 8. This CDR3 is CASSPLGLAIETQYF. The CDR3 nucleotides are TGTGCCAGCAGTCCCCTAGGACTAGCGATAGAGACCCAGTACTTC.

Comments on this clone: The same CDR3 arises from other DNA sequences in this sample as well. The rearrangement uses TRBV11-2 and TRBJ2-7, with 8 bases matching TRBD1. Germline V CDR1 and CDR2: SGHAT, FQNNGV. J was trimmed by 3 bases and V by 1 base; bases with no gene match: 2. The length of the CDR3 is 14 residues. The chain's CDR3 is CASSLGTGNYEQYF. CDR3 DNA: TGTGCCAGCAGCTTAGGGACAGGGAACTACGAGCAGTACTTC.

This clone was counted once. The rearrangement links TRBV19 to TRBJ2-7; 8 nucleotides align to TRBD1. Germline assignment: CDR1 LNHDA and CDR2 SQIVND (reference sequence). The CDR3 has 14 residues. V was clipped by 3 bases and J by 6 bases; unmatched bases: 7. The chain's CDR3 is CASSMDRERSEQYF. The CDR3 nucleotides read TGTGCCAGTAGTATGGACAGGGAACGCAGCGAGCAGTACTTC. The whole variable domain, filled in from reference TRBV19 and TRBJ2-7, reads DGGITQSPKYLFRKEGQNVTLSCEQNLNHDAMYWYRQDPGQGLRLIYYSQIVNDFQKGDIAEGYSVSREKKESFPLTVTSAQKNPTAFYLCASSMDRERSEQYFGPGTRLTVT.

The genes are TRBV9 and TRBJ2-3; possible D gene TRBD2, 6 bases. This CDR3 has 15 residues. V lost 0 bases and J 0 bases, leaving 8 bases between the germline ends. Germline V lookup: CDR1 SGDLS, CDR2 YYNGEE. CDR3 DNA sequence: TGTGCCAGCAGCGTAGTGGGGACTAGCACAGATACGCAGTATTTT. It yields the protein CASSVVGTSTDTQYF.

The J gene is TRBJ2-1, the V gene TRBV29-1; 7 positions agree with TRBD2. The CDR3 is 14 residues long. Germline V lookup: CDR1 SQVTM, CDR2 ANQGSEA. Trimming took 7 bases from V and 3 from J; bases not matched to a gene: 9. DNA for the CDR3: TGCAGCGCGTCATCTAGCGGAAACTACAATGAGCAGTTCTTC. Translating it yields CSASSSGNYNEQFF.

This clone was detected only a few times. The V and J genes are TRBV7-9 and TRBJ2-7, with 11 bases lining up with TRBD1. The CDR3 totals 14 residues. Germline V lookup: CDR1 SEHNR, CDR2 FQNEAQ (reference sequence). The J segment lost 6 bases and the V segment lost 0 bases, leaving 1 base of the junction unmatched. The CDR3 coding sequence is TGTGCCAGCAGCTTAGCGGGGACAGGGGGCGAGCAGTACTTC. Protein product: CASSLAGTGGEQYF.

This chain connects TRBV7-7 to TRBJ2-5; D is possibly TRBD2 (6 bases). There are 14 residues in the CDR3. CDR1 is SSHAT and CDR2 is FNYEAQ in the germline V gene (reference sequence). Trimming took off 1 base at V and 4 bases at J, with 10 bases between the two ends. The CDR3 protein is CASSLVTSTETQYF. CDR3 bases: TGTGCCAGCAGCTTAGTTACTAGCACAGAGACCCAGTACTTC.

The gene calls are TRBV4-2 and TRBJ2-3, with 11 bases that match TRBD2. The CDR3 length is 19 residues. Germline lookup yields CDR1 LGHNA and CDR2 YNFKEQ. After removal of 0 bases from V and 6 bases from J, the junction contained 14 bases not matched to a gene. This chain's CDR3 is CASSQDLSLAGGHMDTQYF. CDR3 nucleotides: TGTGCCAGCAGCCAAGATTTAAGTCTAGCGGGGGGACATATGGATACGCAGTATTTT.

J is TRBJ2-1 and V is TRBV11-2, with a possible D match to TRBD2 (5 bases). Germline CDR1 and CDR2: SGHAT and FQNNGV. V was cut by 2 bases and J by 1 base, with 9 bases left in between. This CDR3 region has 15 residues. Here the CDR3 reads CASSLQPGSYNEQFF. CDR3 DNA: TGTGCCAGCAGCTTACAACCGGGATCCTACAATGAGCAGTTCTTC.